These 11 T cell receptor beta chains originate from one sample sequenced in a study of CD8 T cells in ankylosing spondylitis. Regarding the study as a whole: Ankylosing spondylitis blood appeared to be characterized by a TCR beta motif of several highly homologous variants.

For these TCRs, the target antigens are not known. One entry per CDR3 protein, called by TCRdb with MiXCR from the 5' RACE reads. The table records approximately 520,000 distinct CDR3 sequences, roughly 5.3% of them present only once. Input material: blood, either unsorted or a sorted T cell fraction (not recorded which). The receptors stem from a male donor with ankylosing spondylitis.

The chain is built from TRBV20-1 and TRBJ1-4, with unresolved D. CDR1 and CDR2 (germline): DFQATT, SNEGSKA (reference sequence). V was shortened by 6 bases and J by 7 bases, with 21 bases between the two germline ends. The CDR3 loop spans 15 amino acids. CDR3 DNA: TGCAGTGCAATAAGCGTGGCCCGAGGCGGTGAAAAACTGTTTTTT. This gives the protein CSAISVARGGEKLFF.

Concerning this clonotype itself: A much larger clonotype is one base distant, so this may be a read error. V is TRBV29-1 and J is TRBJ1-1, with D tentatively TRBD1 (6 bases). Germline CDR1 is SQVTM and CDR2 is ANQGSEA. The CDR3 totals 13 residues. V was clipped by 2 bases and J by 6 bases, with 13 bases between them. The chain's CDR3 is CSVERSQGAEAFF. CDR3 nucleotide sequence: TGCAGCGTTGAACGGTCACAGGGCGCTGAAGCTTTCTTT.

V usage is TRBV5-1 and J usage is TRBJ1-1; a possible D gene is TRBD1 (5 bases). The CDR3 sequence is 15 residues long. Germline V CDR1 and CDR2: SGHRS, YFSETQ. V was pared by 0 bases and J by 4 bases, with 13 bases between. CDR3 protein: CASSLAPGRATEAFF. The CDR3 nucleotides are TGCGCCAGCAGCTTGGCCCCGGGCAGGGCCACTGAAGCTTTCTTT.

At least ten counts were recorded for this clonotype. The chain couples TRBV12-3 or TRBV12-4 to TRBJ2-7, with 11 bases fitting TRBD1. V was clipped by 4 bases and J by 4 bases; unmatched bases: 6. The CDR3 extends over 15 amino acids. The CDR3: CASSSGTGGRYEQYF. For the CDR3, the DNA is TGTGCCAGCAGTTCGGGGACAGGGGGTAGATACGAGCAGTACTTC.

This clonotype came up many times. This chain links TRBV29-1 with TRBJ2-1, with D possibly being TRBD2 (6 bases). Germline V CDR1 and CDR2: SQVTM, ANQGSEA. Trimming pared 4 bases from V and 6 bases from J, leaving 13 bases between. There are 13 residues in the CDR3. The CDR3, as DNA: TGCAGCGTTGGGGGGGTCTTACGCAATGAGCAGTTCTTC. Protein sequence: CSVGGVLRNEQFF.

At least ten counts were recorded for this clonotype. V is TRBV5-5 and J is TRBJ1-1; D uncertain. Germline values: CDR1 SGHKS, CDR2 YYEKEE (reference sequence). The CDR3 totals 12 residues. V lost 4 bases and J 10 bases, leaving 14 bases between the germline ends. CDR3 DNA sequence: TGTGCCAGCAGCCTACCTCCGGGTGGAGCTTTCTTT. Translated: CASSLPPGGAFF.

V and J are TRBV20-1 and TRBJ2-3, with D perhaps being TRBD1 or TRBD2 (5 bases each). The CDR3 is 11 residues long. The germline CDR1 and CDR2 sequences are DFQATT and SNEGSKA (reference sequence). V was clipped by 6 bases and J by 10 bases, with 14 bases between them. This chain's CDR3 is CSAPRGGAQYF. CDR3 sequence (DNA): TGCAGTGCCCCCCGGGGCGGTGCGCAGTATTTT.

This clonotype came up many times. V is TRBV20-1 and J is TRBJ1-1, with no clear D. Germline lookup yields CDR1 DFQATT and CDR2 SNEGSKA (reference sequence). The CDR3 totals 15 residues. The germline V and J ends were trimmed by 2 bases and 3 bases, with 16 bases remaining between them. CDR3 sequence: CSARLLLDGYTEAFF. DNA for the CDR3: TGCAGTGCTAGACTCCTTCTGGATGGTTACACTGAAGCTTTCTTT.

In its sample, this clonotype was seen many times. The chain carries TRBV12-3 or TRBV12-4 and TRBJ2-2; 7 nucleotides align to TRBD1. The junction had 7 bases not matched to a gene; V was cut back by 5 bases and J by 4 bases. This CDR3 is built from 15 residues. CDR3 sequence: CASSLTRQGTGELFF. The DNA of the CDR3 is TGTGCCAGCAGTCTAACGAGACAGGGCACCGGGGAGCTGTTTTTT.

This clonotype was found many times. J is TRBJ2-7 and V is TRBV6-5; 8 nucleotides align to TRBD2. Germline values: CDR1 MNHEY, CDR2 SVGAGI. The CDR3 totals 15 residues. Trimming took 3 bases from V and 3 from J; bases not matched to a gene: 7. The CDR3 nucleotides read TGTGCCAGCAGTTATACCGGGACTAGAGGCTACGAGCAGTACTTC. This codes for CASSYTGTRGYEQYF.

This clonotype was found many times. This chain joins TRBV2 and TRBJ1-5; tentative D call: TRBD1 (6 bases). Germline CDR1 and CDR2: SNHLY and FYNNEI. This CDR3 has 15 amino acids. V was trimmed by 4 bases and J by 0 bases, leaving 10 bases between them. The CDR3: CASSGDRNSNQPQHF. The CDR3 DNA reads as TGTGCCAGCAGTGGAGACAGGAATAGCAATCAGCCCCAGCATTTT. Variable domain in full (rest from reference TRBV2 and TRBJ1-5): EPEVTQTPSHQVTQMGQEVILRCVPISNHLYFYWYRQILGQKVEFLVSFYNNEISEKSEIFDDQFSVERPDGSNFTLKIRSTKLEDSAMYFCASSGDRNSNQPQHFGDGTRLSIL.